This T cell receptor (beta chain) was sequenced during a study of vaccination effects on CD4 cells after COVID-19. Study conclusions and caveats: After vaccination of healthy people, only 1 of 255 vaccine-induced clones cross-reacted with common cold coronaviruses.

Of note for this clone: The antigen is undetermined.

Around day 10 of culture, CD4+ T cells were separated out. Every participant took two doses of the BNT162b2 or mRNA-1273 vaccine. This table comes from immunoSEQ multiplex PCR, and its TCRdb copy is limited to in-frame clones, with some not included. The sample consists of fewer than 75,000 clones, roughly 80% of them appearing once. The sequence derives from a human donor who received a COVID-19 vaccine. The source material was CD4+ T cells from PBMCs cultured without peptide, sampled after COVID-19 vaccination.

CDR3 DNA: TGTGCCAGCACGTTACGGGGGGGACCTTACGAGCAGTACGTC. Amino acids: CASTLRGGPYEQYV. The chain recombines TRBV2 with TRBJ2-7, with 8 bases aligning to TRBD2. V shed 7 bases, J shed 4 bases, and the junction held 9 bases outside the gene matches. CDR3 size: 14 residues. Germline V lookup: CDR1 SNHLY, CDR2 FYNNEI.